This TCR beta chain was sequenced in a study of cytomegalovirus exposure and HLA in healthy donors. Broader study findings: A list of 150 to 200 TCR beta chains associated with cytomegalovirus was given. Earlier analysis looked at TCR beta V segments, and most were productive about 87% or about 30% of the time.

Germline-derived CDR1 and CDR2 are SGHNT and YYREEE (reference sequence). V shed 0 bases and J 4 bases; nucleotides not matched to a gene: 6. The CDR3 length is 17 residues. PCR primers comprised 60 Vbeta and 13 Jbeta primers. The data were produced by immunoSEQ multiplex PCR, yet TCRdb's version contains in-frame clones alone and is incomplete. Of about 140,000 clones in the sample, about 75% were seen once. As for the donors, each was a healthy bone marrow donor. On this clone: Its antigen is unidentified.

Sequencing input: PBMCs. This receptor was identified in a man younger than 35 in good health and CMV-seronegative. The V call is TRBV5-4, the J call TRBJ1-5; 11 bases are shared with TRBD1. The CDR3 sequence is CASSLGGTGGMNQPQHF. CDR3 sequence (DNA): TGTGCCAGCAGCTTGGGGGGGACAGGGGGTATGAATCAGCCCCAGCATTTT.